A single sample is the source of the 21 T cell receptor beta chains below, sequenced in a study of tumor-infiltrating lymphocytes in primary liver carcinoma. Co-extraction of both nucleic acids (RNA and DNA) used about 17-33 mg of unsorted bulk tissue. The template, approximately 500 ng total RNA, yielded TCR beta cDNA made with a constant-region primer. TCR beta libraries came from three nested multiplex PCR rounds using slightly modified ARM-PCR. PCR rounds one and two used TRBV1-TRBV30 forward primers with a C-beta reverse primer for approximately 10 cycles each. TCRdb passed the multiplex PCR reads through MiXCR, listing each CDR3 protein once. The sample lists approximately 110,000 distinct CDR3 sequences, 64% occurring once. The material sequenced was liver tumor tissue from sampling region 3. Subset: tumor region T3, left-lateral pole. These TCRs come from a woman aged 55-69 years with primary liver carcinoma and hepatitis B virus infection.

This clonotype came up many times. The chain links TRBV12-3 or TRBV12-4 to TRBJ2-3; D gene unclear. V was clipped by 6 bases and J by 6 bases, with 19 bases between them. The CDR3 contains 15 residues. For the CDR3, the DNA is TGTGCCAGCAGCATACAGATGACTGGTCCTGATACGCAGTATTTT. Residues: CASSIQMTGPDTQYF.

In regard to this clonotype: With a much larger clone just one base away, this may be a read error. The gene calls are TRBV7-8 and TRBJ1-1; D is uncertain. Germline assignment: CDR1 SGHVS and CDR2 FQNEAQ. CDR3 length: 15 amino acids. In nucleotides, the CDR3 is TGTGCCAGCAGCTTAGCCGGCGGTATGAACGCTGAAGCTTTCTTT. Translating gives CASSLAGGMNAEAFF.

The rearrangement joins TRBV11-2 to TRBJ1-2, with D hard to call. Germline CDR1 is SGHAT and CDR2 is FQNNGV. V was shortened by 0 bases and J by 6 bases, with 8 bases between the two germline ends. CDR3 length: 13 residues. Here the CDR3 DNA reads TGTGCCAGCAGCTTAGAGAGGAGGGATGGCTACACCTTC. It specifies CASSLERRDGYTF.

A remark on this clonotype: A much larger clonotype is one base distant, so this may be a read error. This chain uses TRBV5-1 with TRBJ2-3; 12 bases align to TRBD2. Per germline, CDR1 SGHRS and CDR2 YFSETQ. The CDR3 extends over 17 amino acids. The CDR3 spells CPSSLLGLAGSTDTQYF. The CDR3 bases are TGCCCCAGCAGCCTCCTCGGACTAGCGGGATCAACAGATACGCAGTATTTT. The complete variable domain, with remaining parts taken from reference TRBV5-1 and TRBJ2-3, reads KAGVTQTPRYLIKTRGQQVTLSCSPISGHRSVSWYQQTPGQGLQFLFEYFSETQRNKGNFPGRFSGRQFSNSRSEMNVSTLELGDSALYLCPSSLLGLAGSTDTQYFGPGTRLTVL.

This clonotype was counted once. The V gene is TRBV25-1, the J gene TRBJ2-7; 9 bases agree with TRBD1. CDR3 length: 16 amino acids. Germline CDR1 MGHDK, CDR2 SYGVNS. V shed 2 bases and J 4 bases; nucleotides not matched to a gene: 9. CDR3 in DNA: TGTGCCAGCAGTGAAGGGGGGGGACAGGGTTTGTACGAGCAGTACTTC. This translates into CASSEGGGQGLYEQYF.

There are many counts of this clonotype. The V gene is TRBV7-8, the J gene TRBJ1-5; unclear D gene. V lost 5 bases, J lost 5 bases, and 10 bases lay in between. The germline V gene has CDR1 SGHVS and CDR2 FQNEAQ. This CDR3 has 13 residues. The CDR3 DNA sequence: TGTGCCAGCAGCCCCACCTACGATCAGCCCCAGCATTTT. Translating gives CASSPTYDQPQHF.

The chain recombines TRBV11-2 with TRBJ2-2; D is undetermined. Germline V gene lookup returns CDR1 SGHAT and CDR2 FQNNGV. V was cut by 8 bases and J by 5 bases, with 15 bases left in between. This CDR3 has 14 residues. The CDR3 nucleotides read TGTGCCAGCCCTCCGCAAGGACCGACCGGGGAGCTGTTTTTT. This gives the protein CASPPQGPTGELFF.

The chain carries TRBV6-5 and TRBJ2-5; 8 positions agree with TRBD1. The CDR3 runs to 13 residues. Unmatched junction bases numbered 10, after V lost 6 bases and J lost 10 bases. Germline V gene data show CDR1 as MNHEY and CDR2 as SVGAGI. As DNA, the CDR3 is TGTGCCAGCAGCCTCCGACAGGGGAAGATCCAGTACTTC. This codes for CASSLRQGKIQYF.

Regarding this clonotype: At one end, the junction sequence differs from germline, possibly due to a read error. This chain joins TRBV14 and TRBJ2-6; D unresolved. Germline CDR1 and CDR2: SGHDN and FVKESK. This CDR3 spans 13 amino acids. The CDR3 coding sequence is TGTGCCAGCAGCCCGCCTGAGGCCAACGTCCTGACCTTC. Its translation: CASSPPEANVLTF.

As to this clonotype: Given a much more abundant clone one base away, this may be a read error. The DNA of the CDR3 is TGTGCCAGCGGTAGCCCTTATGGGGCCAACGTCCTGACTTTC. It codes for CASGSPYGANVLTF. This sequence joins TRBV28 and TRBJ2-6; D not certain. Trimming stripped 8 bases from V and 3 bases from J, with 11 bases between. In germline, CDR1 is MDHEN, CDR2 SYDVKM. This CDR3 comprises 14 residues.

This clonotype was seen repeatedly, ten times or more. V usage is TRBV12-3 or TRBV12-4 and J usage is TRBJ2-4; TRBD2 agrees at 7 bases. The junction had 14 bases not matched to a gene; V was cut back by 8 bases and J by 4 bases. The CDR3 runs 16 residues. This CDR3 reads CASAHRGDVAKNIQYF. The CDR3 bases are TGTGCCAGCGCCCACCGGGGGGACGTAGCGAAAAACATTCAGTACTTC.

The chain carries TRBV29-1 and TRBJ2-1; TRBD2 agrees at 8 bases. The germline V gene has CDR1 SQVTM and CDR2 ANQGSEA. With 7 bases clipped from V and 8 bases from J, the junction kept 16 bases outside the gene matches. The CDR3 consists of 15 residues. CDR3 protein: CSAWGGPAGDDEQFF. CDR3 sequence (DNA): TGCAGCGCCTGGGGGGGACCAGCGGGAGACGATGAGCAGTTCTTC.

A word on this clonotype: At one end, the junction sequence differs from germline, possibly due to a read error. The gene calls are TRBV4-1 and TRBJ2-4; 8 bases map to TRBD2. The germline V gene encodes CDR1 MGHRA and CDR2 YSYEKL. The CDR3 spans 18 residues. The CDR3 region is CASSLGLTGGPAKSIQYF. The CDR3 nucleotides are TGCGCCAGCAGCCTGGGACTAACGGGAGGGCCGGCCAAAAGCATTCAGTACTTC.

A word on this clonotype: A junction end diverges from the germline sequence, so it may reflect a read error. The chain carries TRBV6-5 and TRBJ2-7; weak D call: TRBD1 (6 bases). The CDR3 runs 14 residues. CDR1 is MNHEY, CDR2 SVGAGI, per germline. The CDR3 coding sequence is TGTGCCAGCAGCTTCGGTGGGACACCTTGCGAGCAGTGCTTC. Its protein is CASSFGGTPCEQCF.

On this clonotype itself: Germline and junction disagree at one end, which may indicate a read error. V is TRBV12-3 or TRBV12-4 and J is TRBJ1-5, with no clear D. The CDR3 has 14 amino acids. CDR3 in amino acids: CVSSMRSGNQPQHF. CDR3 sequence (DNA): TGTGTCAGCTCCATGCGGTCTGGCAATCAGCCCCAGCATTTT.

With respect to this clonotype: Likely a read error: the CDR3 ends without its conserved phenylalanine or tryptophan. The gene calls are TRBV24-1 and TRBJ2-3; D uncertain. Germline loops: CDR1 KGHDR, CDR2 SFDVKD. The CDR3 totals 15 residues. CDR3 sequence reads: CATSDSSSSTDAQYY. In DNA form, the CDR3 reads TGTGCCACCAGTGATTCATCCTCGAGCACAGATGCGCAGTATTAT.

The chain has TRBV28 and TRBJ2-1, with 11 bases aligning to TRBD2. The CDR3 length is 18 residues. Germline CDR1 reads MDHEN; CDR2 reads SYDVKM. J was trimmed by 2 bases and V by 4 bases; bases with no gene match: 10. The CDR3 sequence: CASSSARLAGGTYNEQFF. CDR3 nucleotides: TGTGCCAGCAGTTCGGCCCGTCTAGCGGGAGGTACCTACAATGAGCAGTTCTTC.

As concerns this clonotype: This could be a read error, since a much larger clone is one nucleotide away. This CDR3 reads CSATGFGELFF. The CDR3 DNA sequence: TGCAGCGCAACAGGGTTCGGGGAGCTGTTTTTT. The genes are TRBV29-1 and TRBJ2-2; tentatively, D is TRBD1 (6 bases). The CDR3 contains 11 residues. Germline V gives CDR1 SQVTM, CDR2 ANQGSEA. Trimming took off 7 bases at V and 7 bases at J, with 10 bases between the two ends.

This clonotype appeared a single time. One end of the junction is discordant with germline, which a read error may explain. The rearrangement links TRBV11-3 to TRBJ2-3; the D gene is possibly TRBD2 (6 bases). Germline V gene sequence: CDR1 SGHNT, CDR2 YENEEA. This CDR3 is built from 16 residues. CDR3 sequence (DNA): TGTGCCTGCAGCTTAGTTAGCGGAGATTCCCCAGATACGCAGTATTTT. This sequence encodes CACSLVSGDSPDTQYF.

Concerning this clonotype: This could be a read error, since a much larger clone is one nucleotide away. V usage is TRBV14 and J usage is TRBJ2-7; the D gene could be TRBD1 or TRBD2 (6 bases each). This CDR3 contains 16 residues. From germline, CDR1 is SGHDN and CDR2 FVKESK. CDR3 protein: CASGQDPSSQGREQYF. The CDR3 nucleotides are TGTGCCAGCGGCCAAGACCCTTCAAGCCAGGGGAGGGAGCAGTACTTC.

This clonotype came up a few times. One base away lies a much larger clone, so this may be a sequencing read error. Likely a read error: the CDR3 ends without its conserved phenylalanine or tryptophan. CDR3 bases: TGTGCCAGCAGTGAAGCCTGGGCAGAGGAGGGCTACACCTCC. This codes for CASSEAWAEEGYTS. The rearrangement joins TRBV6-1 to TRBJ1-2; D is ambiguous. The CDR3 length is 14 residues. V was trimmed by 0 bases and J by 8 bases, leaving 13 bases between them. CDR1 is MNHNS and CDR2 is SASEGT in the germline V gene.